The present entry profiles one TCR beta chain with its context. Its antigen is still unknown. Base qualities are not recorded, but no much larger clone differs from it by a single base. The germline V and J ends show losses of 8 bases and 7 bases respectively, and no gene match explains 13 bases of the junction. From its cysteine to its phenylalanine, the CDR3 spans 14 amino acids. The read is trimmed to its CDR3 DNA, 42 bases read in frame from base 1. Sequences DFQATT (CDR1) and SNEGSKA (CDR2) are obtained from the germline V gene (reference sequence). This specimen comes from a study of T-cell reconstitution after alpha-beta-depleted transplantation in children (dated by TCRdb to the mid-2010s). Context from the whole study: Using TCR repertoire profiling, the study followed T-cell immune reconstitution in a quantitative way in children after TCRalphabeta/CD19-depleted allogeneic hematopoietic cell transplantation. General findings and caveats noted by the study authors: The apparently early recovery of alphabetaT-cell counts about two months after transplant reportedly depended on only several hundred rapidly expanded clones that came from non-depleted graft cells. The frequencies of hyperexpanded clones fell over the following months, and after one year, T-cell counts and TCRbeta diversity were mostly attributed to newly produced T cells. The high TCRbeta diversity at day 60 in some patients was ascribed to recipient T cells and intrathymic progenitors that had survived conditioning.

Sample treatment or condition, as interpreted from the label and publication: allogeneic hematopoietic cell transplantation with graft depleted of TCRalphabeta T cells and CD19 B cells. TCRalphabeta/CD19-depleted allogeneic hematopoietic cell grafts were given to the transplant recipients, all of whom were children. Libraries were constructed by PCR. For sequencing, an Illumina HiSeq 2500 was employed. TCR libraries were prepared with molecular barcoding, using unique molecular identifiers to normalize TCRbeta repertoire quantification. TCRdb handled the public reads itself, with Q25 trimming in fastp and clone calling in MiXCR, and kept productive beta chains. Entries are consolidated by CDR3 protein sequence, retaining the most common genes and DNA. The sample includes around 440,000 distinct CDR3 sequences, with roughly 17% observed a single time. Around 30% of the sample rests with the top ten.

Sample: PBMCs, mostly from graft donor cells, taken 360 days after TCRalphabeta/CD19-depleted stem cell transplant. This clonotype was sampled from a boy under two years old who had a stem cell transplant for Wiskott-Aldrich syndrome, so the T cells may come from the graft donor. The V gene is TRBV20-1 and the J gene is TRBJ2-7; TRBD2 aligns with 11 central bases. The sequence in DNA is TGCAGTACCCGATTAGCGGGAGGGCCAGGAGAGCAGTACTTC. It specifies CSTRLAGGPGEQYF.